Shown below are 30 T cell receptor beta chains from a single sample sequenced in a study of PD-1 blockade in classical Hodgkin lymphoma. Brentuximab vedotin exposure varied, and every patient relapsed after autologous stem cell transplantation. Data came from immunoSEQ multiplex PCR; TCRdb stores just in-frame clones and leaves some out. This sample carries 70,000 or so clones, about 92% of them seen once, and the ten largest clones take more than 6.5%. The sample in question was peripheral blood mononuclear cells (PBMCs), obtained at baseline. These receptor sequences come from a human donor with classical Hodgkin lymphoma.

This chain connects TRBV19 to TRBJ1-5, with TRBD1 as a possible D gene (5 bases). CDR3 length: 17 amino acids. V lost 5 bases and J lost 2, with 19 bases in between. Germline V gene data show CDR1 as LNHDA and CDR2 as SQIVND (reference sequence). CDR3 sequence (DNA): TGTGCCAGTAGTTGGGCAGGGTCGGTTTATGGCAATCAGCCCCAGCATTTT. This encodes CASSWAGSVYGNQPQHF.

The chain employs TRBV14 and TRBJ1-2, with 8 bases matching TRBD1. J gave up 6 bases and V 1 base, and 4 bases lay outside the gene matches. This CDR3 has 14 amino acids. The germline gives CDR1 SGHDN, CDR2 FVKESK. CDR3 bases: TGTGCCAGCAGCCAAGTAAGGACAGGGCATGGCTACACCTTC. Amino acid sequence: CASSQVRTGHGYTF. Together with reference TRBV14 and TRBJ1-2, the CDR3 gives the full variable domain: EAGVTQFPSHSVIEKGQTVTLRCDPISGHDNLYWYRRVMGKEIKFLLHFVKESKQDESGMPNNRFLAERTGGTYSTLKVQPAELEDSGVYFCASSQVRTGHGYTFGSGTRLTVV.

The chain carries TRBV6-5 and TRBJ1-2; a weak D match, TRBD1 (6 bases). Trimming took off 0 bases at V and 8 bases at J, with 10 bases between the two ends. This CDR3 has 13 amino acids. Germline-derived CDR1 and CDR2 are MNHEY and SVGAGI. The CDR3 coding sequence is TGTGCCAGCAGTTACTCAGACAGGCTGGGCTACACCTTC. Amino acids: CASSYSDRLGYTF.

This clone was picked up one time. This chain connects TRBV18 to TRBJ1-1, with 7 bases identical to TRBD1. In germline, CDR1 is KGHSH, CDR2 LQKENI. There are 15 residues in the CDR3. Unmatched junction bases numbered 7, after V lost 6 bases and J lost 0 bases. CDR3 nucleotides: TGTGCCAGCTCCTTTGCCGGGACAGTGAACACTGAAGCTTTCTTT. Its translation: CASSFAGTVNTEAFF.

The chain couples TRBV6-5 to TRBJ1-2; D is ambiguous. In germline, CDR1 is MNHEY, CDR2 SVGAGI. Deletions cut 0 bases from V and 6 bases from J, with 11 bases between. This CDR3 is built from 14 residues. CDR3 bases: TGTGCCAGCAGTTACTCGTGGGAACCGAATGGCTACACCTTC. This gives the protein CASSYSWEPNGYTF.

The chain combines TRBV7-9 with TRBJ1-2; 9 nucleotides match TRBD1. The length of the CDR3 is 16 residues. Unmatched junction bases numbered 10, after V lost 1 base and J lost 7 bases. Looked up from germline, CDR1 is SEHNR and CDR2 is FQNEAQ (reference sequence). DNA for the CDR3: TGTGCCAGCAGCTTAGAGGCGGGACAGGGCGCGGGTGGCTACACCTTC. Translating it yields CASSLEAGQGAGGYTF.

The rearrangement uses TRBV7-6 and TRBJ2-3; TRBD1 agrees at 7 bases. V lost 5 bases and J lost 4; bases outside the gene matches: 6. The CDR3 spans 14 residues. Germline-derived CDR1 and CDR2 are SGHVS and FNYEAQ. The CDR3 here is CASSPDRVPDTQYF. CDR3 coding DNA: TGTGCCAGCAGCCCCGACAGGGTCCCAGATACGCAGTATTTT.

This clone is classed as large. The J gene is TRBJ2-7, the V gene TRBV27; D is possibly TRBD2 (5 bases). CDR1 and CDR2 (germline): MNHEY, SMNVEV (reference sequence). V lost 3 bases and J 3 bases, leaving 12 bases between the germline ends. CDR3 length equals 14 residues. The CDR3 sequence is CASSFREGVYEQYF. CDR3 bases: TGTGCCAGCAGTTTCCGCGAGGGAGTCTACGAGCAGTACTTC.

The chain couples TRBV7-8 to TRBJ2-3; D remains ambiguous. The CDR3 length is 13 residues. In germline, CDR1 is SGHVS, CDR2 FQNEAQ. V was clipped by 3 bases and J by 6 bases, with 10 bases between them. The CDR3 DNA reads as TGTGCCAGCAGCTTTCTCCCGAAGGATACGCAGTATTTT. Its protein is CASSFLPKDTQYF.

Remarks on this clone: Distinct nucleotide sequences in the sample also encode this CDR3. This chain joins TRBV5-1 and TRBJ2-1, with a weak D call TRBD2 (6 bases). This CDR3 region has 15 residues. The V end lost 5 bases, the J end lost 0 bases, and 12 bases lay between the germline ends. Germline values: CDR1 SGHRS, CDR2 YFSETQ. The CDR3 region is CASSFDGGSYNEQFF. As DNA, the CDR3 is TGCGCCAGCAGTTTCGACGGGGGCTCCTACAATGAGCAGTTCTTC.

This sequence joins TRBV11-2 and TRBJ2-3, with a weak D call TRBD2 (5 bases). Trimming removed 5 bases at V and 0 bases at J, with 12 bases between. Germline assignment: CDR1 SGHAT and CDR2 FQNNGV. This CDR3 comprises 15 residues. The CDR3 is CASSAGPGSTDTQYF. Here the CDR3 DNA reads TGTGCCAGCAGCGCAGGACCGGGAAGCACAGATACGCAGTATTTT.

J is TRBJ1-2 and V is TRBV19, with a tentative D call TRBD1 (6 bases). The V gene's germline CDR1 is LNHDA and CDR2 SQIVND (reference sequence). Trimming cost V 3 bases and J 8 bases, with 13 bases left between them. The CDR3 spans 13 residues. Here the CDR3 DNA reads TGTGCCAGTAGTATCCCGGCAGGGGACGGCTACACCTTC. Translation gives CASSIPAGDGYTF.

The genes are TRBV5-1 and TRBJ2-7; D is unclear. Germline V gives CDR1 SGHRS, CDR2 YFSETQ. The CDR3 runs to 16 residues. V lost 3 bases and J lost 0, with 16 bases in between. The CDR3 DNA reads TGCGCCAGCAGCTACCCCGGAACCGATGCCTCCTACGAGCAGTACTTC. As protein: CASSYPGTDASYEQYF. The variable domain in full, completed from reference TRBV5-1 and TRBJ2-7, reads KAGVTQTPRYLIKTRGQQVTLSCSPISGHRSVSWYQQTPGQGLQFLFEYFSETQRNKGNFPGRFSGRQFSNSRSEMNVSTLELGDSALYLCASSYPGTDASYEQYFGPGTRLTVT.

The rearrangement joins TRBV4-2 to TRBJ2-1; 7 nucleotides agree with TRBD2. V shed 0 bases and J 4 bases; nucleotides not matched to a gene: 12. This CDR3 spans 18 amino acids. Germline CDR1 LGHNA, CDR2 YNFKEQ. Written as DNA, the CDR3 is TGTGCCAGCAGCCAAGAGAGAGGCGGCGGGAGCGGGTACAATGAGCAGTTCTTC. Its protein is CASSQERGGGSGYNEQFF.

V and J are TRBV7-3 and TRBJ2-3, with D tentatively TRBD1 or TRBD2 (5 bases each). Trimming cost V 0 bases and J 2 bases, with 9 bases left between them. The CDR3 has 15 residues. Germline V CDR1 and CDR2: SGHTA, FQGTGA. This CDR3 reads CASSLTGAYTDTQYF. For the CDR3, the DNA is TGTGCCAGCAGCTTAACCGGGGCATACACAGATACGCAGTATTTT.

This clone was detected once. This chain connects TRBV6-5 to TRBJ1-5; TRBD1 aligns across 11 bases. CDR3 length: 15 residues. The germline gives CDR1 MNHEY, CDR2 SVGAGI. Germline trimming cut 4 bases from V and 7 bases from J; bases unmatched to any gene: 6. The CDR3 reads CASSSGQGATQPQHF. CDR3 nucleotide sequence: TGTGCCAGCAGTTCTGGACAGGGGGCAACCCAGCCCCAGCATTTT.

The gene calls are TRBV27 and TRBJ2-7, with 9 bases that match TRBD1. V dropped 0 bases and J dropped 3; count of bases not matched to a gene: 3. Germline V gene sequence: CDR1 MNHEY, CDR2 SMNVEV (reference sequence). CDR3 length: 15 amino acids. CDR3: CASSLSGTGYYEQYF. CDR3 nucleotides: TGTGCCAGCAGTTTATCCGGGACAGGGTACTACGAGCAGTACTTC.

The J gene is TRBJ2-2, the V gene TRBV9; D is uncertain. The CDR3 is 13 residues long. V dropped 4 bases and J dropped 7 bases, with 11 bases sitting between them. Germline V gene lookup returns CDR1 SGDLS and CDR2 YYNGEE. The CDR3 DNA follows: TGTGCCAGCAGCACCACTCCGGACGGGGAGCTGTTTTTT. It encodes CASSTTPDGELFF. Full variable domain (rest looked up from reference TRBV9 and TRBJ2-2): DSGVTQTPKHLITATGQRVTLRCSPRSGDLSVYWYQQSLDQGLQFLIQYYNGEERAKGNILERFSAQQFPDLHSELNLSSLELGDSALYFCASSTTPDGELFFGEGSRLTVL.

This chain uses TRBV7-9 with TRBJ2-3, with 8 bases aligning to TRBD2. This CDR3 region has 14 residues. Trimming cost V 6 bases and J 2 bases; bases outside gene matches: 4. In germline, CDR1 is SEHNR, CDR2 FQNEAQ (reference sequence). The CDR3 sequence is CASRQLADTDTQYF. For the CDR3, the DNA is TGTGCCAGCAGGCAACTAGCGGACACAGATACGCAGTATTTT.

The chain combines TRBV27 with TRBJ2-2; TRBD2 matches at 13 bases. CDR3 length equals 17 residues. V was clipped by 4 bases and J by 4 bases; unmatched bases: 6. Germline V gives CDR1 MNHEY, CDR2 SMNVEV (reference sequence). For the CDR3, the DNA is TGTGCCAGCAGTTCCACTAGCGGGAGGGCCATCACCGGGGAGCTGTTTTTT. It is translated as CASSSTSGRAITGELFF.

The chain has TRBV11-3 and TRBJ2-2, with TRBD2 matching over 10 bases. The CDR3 extends over 14 amino acids. Per the germline V gene, CDR1 is SGHNT and CDR2 is YENEEA. J gave up 6 bases and V 5 bases, and 3 bases lay outside the gene matches. CDR3 region: CASSEREGAGELFF. In DNA, the CDR3 is TGTGCCAGCAGCGAGCGGGAGGGAGCCGGGGAGCTGTTTTTT.

The V call is TRBV11-1, the J call TRBJ2-7; 7 nucleotides agree with TRBD2. Germline loops: CDR1 SGHAT, CDR2 FQDESV (reference sequence). V shed 5 bases, J shed 5 bases, and the junction held 12 bases outside the gene matches. CDR3 length: 15 residues. In DNA form, the CDR3 reads TGTGCCAGCAGCCCCCGGGGAGGGCGTAAGAACGAGCAGTACTTC. Translation: CASSPRGGRKNEQYF.

This chain connects TRBV6-4 to TRBJ2-2; D may be TRBD1 or TRBD2 (7 bases each). The CDR3 loop spans 19 amino acids. Per the germline V gene, CDR1 is MRHNA and CDR2 is SNTAGT. V was cut by 0 bases and J by 5 bases, with 22 bases left in between. The chain's CDR3 is CASSDSKAGGARETGELFF. Here the CDR3 DNA reads TGTGCCAGCAGTGACTCGAAGGCAGGGGGGGCGAGGGAGACCGGGGAGCTGTTTTTT.

This chain connects TRBV27 to TRBJ2-2, with D perhaps TRBD1 (6 bases). V lost 5 bases to trimming and J lost 5 bases, with 15 bases between them. Germline-derived CDR1 and CDR2 are MNHEY and SMNVEV (reference sequence). This CDR3 contains 15 residues. The CDR3 spells CASSPQTGGTGELFF. For the CDR3, the DNA is TGTGCCAGCAGTCCTCAGACAGGAGGTACCGGGGAGCTGTTTTTT.

The V gene is TRBV5-6, the J gene TRBJ2-7; perhaps TRBD1 as D (5 bases). Trimming stripped 3 bases from V and 3 bases from J, with 16 bases between. CDR1 and CDR2 (germline): SGHDT, YYEEEE. The CDR3 totals 15 residues. The CDR3 is CASSSLTDSLYEQYF. The CDR3 bases are TGTGCCAGCAGCTCCTTGACAGATTCTCTCTACGAGCAGTACTTC. The whole variable domain, filled in from reference TRBV5-6 and TRBJ2-7, reads DAGVTQSPTHLIKTRGQQVTLRCSPKSGHDTVSWYQQALGQGPQFIFQYYEEEERQRGNFPDRFSGHQFPNYSSELNVNALLLGDSALYLCASSSLTDSLYEQYFGPGTRLTVT.

The chain carries TRBV27 and TRBJ1-5; D is undetermined. Germline-derived CDR1 and CDR2 are MNHEY and SMNVEV (reference sequence). With 9 bases removed from V and 0 bases from J, the gap between germline ends came to 9 bases. This CDR3 has 13 residues. This CDR3 reads CASGWLSNQPQHF. The CDR3 DNA sequence: TGTGCCAGTGGTTGGCTTAGCAATCAGCCCCAGCATTTT.

The chain combines TRBV7-9 with TRBJ1-1, with a tentative D call TRBD1 (5 bases). V was pared by 4 bases and J by 2 bases, with 14 bases between. The germline V gene has CDR1 SEHNR and CDR2 FQNEAQ (reference sequence). This CDR3 comprises 15 residues. For the CDR3, the DNA is TGTGCCAGCAGCTCAACAGGAGACGCAAACACTGAAGCTTTCTTT. This codes for CASSSTGDANTEAFF.

The rearrangement joins TRBV4-3 to TRBJ2-3; 8 nucleotides match TRBD2. The germline CDR1 and CDR2 sequences are LGHNA and YSLEER. V dropped 3 bases and J dropped 5; count of bases not matched to a gene: 16. CDR3 length: 18 amino acids. CDR3 nucleotide sequence: TGCGCCAGCAGCCAGGATCCGGTGGCGATGGCGGGAGGAGATACGCAGTATTTT. Its protein product is CASSQDPVAMAGGDTQYF.

This rearrangement joins TRBV12-1 to TRBJ2-1; TRBD2, the table's D call, was not compared with the DNA. TRBV12-1 is termed a pseudogene. The CDR3 spans 15 residues. The CDR3 nucleotides read TGTGCCAACAACCCCGGGGGGGGCCACTGCAATGAGCAGTTCTTC. It codes for CANNPGGGHCNEQFF.

Remarks on this clone: In the same sample, other DNA sequences code for this CDR3. V is TRBV27 and J is TRBJ2-7, with D possibly TRBD1 on 7 matching bases. V gave up 2 bases and J gave up 4 bases, with 12 bases separating them. This CDR3 spans 14 amino acids. Looked up from germline, CDR1 is MNHEY and CDR2 is SMNVEV (reference sequence). CDR3 bases: TGTGCCAGCAGTTTAGGGCAGGGGGGATACGAGCAGTACTTC. Its translation: CASSLGQGGYEQYF.